These 10 T cell receptor beta chains came from one sample sequenced in a study of blood T cell repertoires in COVID-19. Only in-frame clones appear in the TCRdb table, and some are missing; sequencing was by immunoSEQ multiplex PCR. The table has about 84,000 clones, nearly 85% seen once. Sequencing input: peripheral blood. Receptor source: an elderly woman with acute or convalescent COVID-19.

The rearrangement uses TRBV4-2 and TRBJ1-1; 8 nucleotides match TRBD1. The junction had 10 bases not matched to a gene; V was cut back by 3 bases and J by 10 bases. The CDR3 spans 14 residues. Germline V lookup: CDR1 LGHNA, CDR2 YNFKEQ. This CDR3 reads CASSHNLQGDRAFF. The CDR3 bases are TGTGCCAGCAGCCACAATCTACAGGGGGATAGAGCTTTCTTT.

This chain uses TRBV5-1 with TRBJ2-2, with 8 nucleotides matching TRBD1. Per the germline V gene, CDR1 is SGHRS and CDR2 is YFSETQ. J was trimmed by 4 bases and V by 4 bases; bases with no gene match: 3. CDR3 length: 14 amino acids. This CDR3 is CASSADRVTGELFF. The CDR3 DNA follows: TGCGCCAGCAGCGCGGACAGGGTCACCGGGGAGCTGTTTTTT.

This sequence joins TRBV5-1 and TRBJ2-1; the D gene is possibly TRBD2 (6 bases). V lost 7 bases, J lost 1 base, and 15 bases lay in between. The CDR3 is 15 residues long. Germline V gene data show CDR1 as SGHRS and CDR2 as YFSETQ. The CDR3 is CASVRAEGSYNEQFF. CDR3 bases: TGCGCCAGCGTCCGGGCGGAGGGGTCCTACAATGAGCAGTTCTTC.

The rearrangement links TRBV4-3 to TRBJ2-7; 9 bases align to TRBD2. The trim removed 2 bases at V and 4 bases at J, leaving 6 bases unmatched. Looked up from germline, CDR1 is LGHNA and CDR2 is YSLEER. This CDR3 comprises 15 residues. CDR3 in amino acids: CASSQLAGELYEQYF. In DNA form, the CDR3 reads TGCGCCAGCAGCCAATTAGCGGGAGAGCTATACGAGCAGTACTTC.

V is TRBV19 and J is TRBJ1-2; the match to TRBD1 covers 7 bases. The V segment lost 5 bases and the J segment 0 bases; nucleotides outside the gene matches: 3. Germline V gene data show CDR1 as LNHDA and CDR2 as SQIVND (reference sequence). The CDR3 extends over 14 amino acids. DNA of the CDR3: TGTGCCAGTAGTCCGGGACAGCCTAACTATGGCTACACCTTC. It is translated as CASSPGQPNYGYTF.

The rearrangement uses TRBV11-2 and TRBJ1-1, with no clear D. V lost 6 bases, J lost 3 bases, and 8 bases lay in between. The CDR3 spans 12 residues. Germline V gene lookup returns CDR1 SGHAT and CDR2 FQNNGV. CDR3 region: CASSRDHTEAFF. CDR3 DNA: TGTGCCAGCAGTCGCGATCACACTGAAGCTTTCTTT.

This chain connects TRBV28 to TRBJ1-2; possible D gene TRBD1, 6 bases. The CDR3 loop spans 14 amino acids. Between the trimmed V and J ends, which lost 7 bases and 3 bases, there was a span of 15 bases. Germline V CDR1 and CDR2: MDHEN, SYDVKM. Written as DNA, the CDR3 is TGTGCCAGCACCCTAGGGGGGGGCCACTATGGCTACACCTTC. As protein: CASTLGGGHYGYTF.

The V and J genes are TRBV5-1 and TRBJ2-4; D perhaps matches TRBD1 (5 bases). CDR3 size: 16 residues. Germline assignment: CDR1 SGHRS and CDR2 YFSETQ. The V and J ends lost 0 bases and 5 bases respectively, with 15 bases between them. The CDR3 sequence: CASSLVAGPPENIQYF. CDR3 DNA sequence: TGCGCCAGCAGCTTGGTGGCAGGGCCCCCCGAAAACATTCAGTACTTC.

The chain couples TRBV7-8 to TRBJ2-1; TRBD2 agrees at 10 bases. Trimming took 2 bases from V and 6 from J; bases not matched to a gene: 4. Germline V lookup: CDR1 SGHVS, CDR2 FQNEAQ. The CDR3 contains 15 residues. This CDR3 reads CASSLTVAGGNEQFF. The CDR3 DNA reads TGTGCCAGCAGCTTAACGGTAGCGGGGGGCAATGAGCAGTTCTTC.

The V gene is TRBV2, the J gene TRBJ2-3, with 8 nucleotides matching TRBD2. Trimming at V came to 6 bases and at J to 3 bases, leaving 8 bases not matched to a gene. There are 15 residues in the CDR3. In germline, CDR1 is SNHLY, CDR2 FYNNEI. CDR3 in amino acids: CASRGTSIGTDTQYF. In DNA form, the CDR3 reads TGTGCCAGCAGGGGGACTAGTATTGGAACAGATACGCAGTATTTT.